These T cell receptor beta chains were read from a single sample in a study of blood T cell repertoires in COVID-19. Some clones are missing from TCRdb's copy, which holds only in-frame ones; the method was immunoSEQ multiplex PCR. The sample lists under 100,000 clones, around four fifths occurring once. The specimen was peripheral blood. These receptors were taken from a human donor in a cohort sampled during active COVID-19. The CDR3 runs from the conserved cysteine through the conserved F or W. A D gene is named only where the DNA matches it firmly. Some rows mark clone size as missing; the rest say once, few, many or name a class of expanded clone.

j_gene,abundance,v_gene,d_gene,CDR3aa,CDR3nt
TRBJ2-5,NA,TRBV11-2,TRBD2,CASSGLAGGETQYF,TGTGCCAGCAGCGGGCTAGCGGGGGGGGAGACCCAGTACTTC
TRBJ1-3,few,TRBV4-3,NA,CASSQDKSSGNTIYF,TGCGCCAGCAGCCAAGATAAGAGTTCTGGAAACACCATATATTTT
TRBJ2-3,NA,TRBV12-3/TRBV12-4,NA,CASTGFSTDTQYF,TGTGCCAGCACGGGGTTCAGCACAGATACGCAGTATTTT
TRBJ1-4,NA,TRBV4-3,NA,CASSQSGTGNEKLFF,TGCGCCAGCAGCCAGAGCGGGACGGGAAATGAAAAACTGTTTTTT
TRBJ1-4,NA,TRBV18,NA,CASSPNREGGEKLFF,TGTGCCAGCTCACCTAACAGGGAAGGAGGTGAAAAACTGTTTTTT
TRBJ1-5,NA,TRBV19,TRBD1,CASSAGDSSNQPQHF,TGTGCCAGTAGCGCCGGGGACAGTAGCAATCAGCCCCAGCATTTT
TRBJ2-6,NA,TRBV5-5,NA,CASSPSGTSSGANVLTF,TGTGCCAGCAGCCCCTCCGGGACATCCTCTGGGGCCAACGTCCTGACTTTC
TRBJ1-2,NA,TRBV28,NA,CASSLAGEGYTF,TGTGCCAGCAGTTTGGCAGGGGAAGGCTACACCTTC
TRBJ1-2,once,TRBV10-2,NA,CAISTNTNYGYTF,TGCGCCATTTCGACTAATACTAACTATGGCTACACCTTC
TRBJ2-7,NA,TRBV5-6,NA,CASSLSTRDFHEQYF,TGTGCCAGCAGCTTGTCCACGAGGGACTTCCACGAGCAGTACTTC
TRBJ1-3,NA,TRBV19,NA,CASSIRADSGNTIYF,TGTGCCAGTAGTATAAGGGCCGACAGTGGAAACACCATATATTTT
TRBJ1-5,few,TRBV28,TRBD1,CASSSAGQGAIQPQHF,TGTGCCAGCAGTTCCGCAGGACAGGGGGCGATTCAGCCCCAGCATTTT